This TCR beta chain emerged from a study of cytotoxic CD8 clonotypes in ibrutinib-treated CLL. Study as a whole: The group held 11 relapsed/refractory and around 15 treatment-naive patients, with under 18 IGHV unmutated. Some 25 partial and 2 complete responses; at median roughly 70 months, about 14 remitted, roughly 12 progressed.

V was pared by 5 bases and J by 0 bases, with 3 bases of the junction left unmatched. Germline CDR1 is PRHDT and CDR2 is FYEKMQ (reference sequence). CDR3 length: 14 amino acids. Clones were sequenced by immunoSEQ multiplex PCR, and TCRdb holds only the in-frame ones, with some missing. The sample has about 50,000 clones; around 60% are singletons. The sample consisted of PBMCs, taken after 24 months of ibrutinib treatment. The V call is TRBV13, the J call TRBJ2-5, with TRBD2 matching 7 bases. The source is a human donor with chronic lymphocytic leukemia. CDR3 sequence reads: CASSTGTNQETQYF. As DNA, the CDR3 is TGTGCCAGCAGCACCGGGACTAACCAAGAGACCCAGTACTTC.